These 15 T cell receptor beta chains share one sample of origin, sequenced in a study of early T cells in non-severe SARS-CoV-2 infection. From the 5' RACE reads, TCRdb called clonotypes with MiXCR, one entry per CDR3 protein. Of tens of thousands of distinct CDR3 sequences in the sample, about 5% were seen once. Source material: whole blood. The receptor source for this set is an adult who was a healthcare worker with PCR-confirmed SARS-CoV-2 infection or an uninfected control (not recorded which).

For this clonotype: One end of the junction does not line up with germline, which may come from a read error. The chain uses TRBV20-1 and TRBJ1-5, with D possibly TRBD1 on 5 matching bases. Germline CDR1 reads DFQATT; CDR2 reads SNEGSKA (reference sequence). The length of the CDR3 is 13 residues. The CDR3: CSARGVADQPQHF. For the CDR3, the DNA is TGCAGTGCTAGGGGGGTTGCGGATCAGCCCCAACATTTT.

This clonotype showed up just a few times. V usage is TRBV7-3 and J usage is TRBJ1-3; D is ambiguous. This CDR3 has 14 residues. Germline values: CDR1 SGHTA, CDR2 FQGTGA. Trimming left V 2 bases short and J 0 bases short, with 5 bases between. CDR3 coding DNA: TGTGCCAGCAGCTTATCCCACTCTGGAAACACCATATATTTT. This codes for CASSLSHSGNTIYF.

This clonotype was seen a few times. V gene TRBV7-6 combines with J gene TRBJ2-1, with 9 nucleotides matching TRBD1. The CDR3 extends over 16 amino acids. The germline CDR1 and CDR2 sequences are SGHVS and FNYEAQ. Unmatched junction bases numbered 9, after V lost 5 bases and J lost 4 bases. DNA for the CDR3: TGTGCCAGCAGCCCATATGGGACAGGGATTTACAATGAGCAGTTCTTC. Amino acid sequence: CASSPYGTGIYNEQFF.

This clonotype was detected only a few times. This chain links TRBV7-8 with TRBJ2-3, with no clear D. Germline CDR1 reads SGHVS; CDR2 reads FQNEAQ. V dropped 0 bases and J dropped 3 bases, with 16 bases sitting between them. The CDR3 spans 17 residues. The CDR3 bases are TGTGCCAGCAGCTTAGCCCAACAGATAGGATTGACAGATACGCAGTATTTT. It codes for CASSLAQQIGLTDTQYF. The full variable domain, completed using reference TRBV7-8 and TRBJ2-3, is GAGVSQSPRYKVAKRGQDVALRCDPISGHVSLFWYQQALGQGPEFLTYFQNEAQLDKSGLPSDRFFAERPEGSVSTLKIQRTQQEDSAVYLCASSLAQQIGLTDTQYFGPGTRLTVL.

The rearrangement uses TRBV5-4 and TRBJ1-2; possible D gene TRBD1, 6 bases. V was shortened by 4 bases and J by 6 bases, with 16 bases between the two germline ends. CDR3 length: 14 amino acids. Germline assignment: CDR1 SGHNT and CDR2 YYREEE (reference sequence). The CDR3 sequence is CASSPLGRGHGYTF. In nucleotides, the CDR3 is TGTGCCAGCAGCCCACTCGGGCGGGGGCATGGCTACACCTTC.

This clonotype was recorded at least ten times. The V gene is TRBV10-2, the J gene TRBJ2-2; no firm D call. V lost 6 bases to trimming and J lost 0 bases, with 11 bases between them. Germline CDR1 is WSHSY and CDR2 is SAAADI. This CDR3 comprises 15 residues. In DNA form, the CDR3 reads TGCGCCAGCAGCGCTCTTGCGACGAACACCGGGGAGCTGTTTTTT. This translates into CASSALATNTGELFF.

This clonotype was seen ten or more times. V and J are TRBV10-1 and TRBJ2-1; 9 bases fit TRBD2. Germline V gene lookup returns CDR1 WNHNN and CDR2 SYGVQD (reference sequence). This CDR3 contains 15 residues. The ends lost 6 bases at V and 1 base at J; junction bases unmatched: 4. The CDR3 DNA reads as TGCGCCAGCAGGTCTAGCGGGGTTTCCTACAATGAGCAGTTCTTC. Encoded protein: CASRSSGVSYNEQFF.

In this sample, this clonotype turned up many times. The rearrangement uses TRBV28 and TRBJ2-2; 9 bases are shared with TRBD2. The CDR3 is made up of 18 amino acids. V shed 5 bases and J 0 bases; nucleotides not matched to a gene: 10. The germline V gene encodes CDR1 MDHEN and CDR2 SYDVKM. The CDR3 reads CASSTGLARAPNTGELFF. Written as DNA, the CDR3 is TGTGCCAGCAGTACCGGACTAGCGCGGGCCCCGAACACCGGGGAGCTGTTTTTT.

This clonotype was seen at least ten times. V usage is TRBV11-2 and J usage is TRBJ2-7, with D uncertain. The germline V and J ends were trimmed by 4 bases and 6 bases, with 16 bases remaining between them. The CDR3 contains 14 residues. Germline V lookup: CDR1 SGHAT, CDR2 FQNNGV. CDR3 DNA: TGTGCCAGCAGCTCGGGTCGCCCGCTTGGCGAGCAGTACTTC. This gives the protein CASSSGRPLGEQYF.

This clonotype was observed a few times. This chain uses TRBV18 with TRBJ1-5, with TRBD1 identical over 7 bases. The length of the CDR3 is 13 residues. The V gene end was trimmed by 6 bases and the J gene end by 2 bases; junction bases not matched to a gene: 1. In germline, CDR1 is KGHSH, CDR2 LQKENI. CDR3 residues: CASSQGGNQPQHF. Here the CDR3 DNA reads TGTGCCAGCTCGCAGGGGGGCAATCAGCCCCAGCATTTT.

This clonotype occurred many times. The chain couples TRBV9 to TRBJ1-2; D gene unclear. CDR3 size: 15 residues. Trimming pared 0 bases from V and 3 bases from J, leaving 12 bases between. Germline assignment: CDR1 SGDLS and CDR2 YYNGEE. This CDR3 is CASSVDAGLDYGYTF. The DNA of the CDR3 is TGTGCCAGCAGCGTAGATGCAGGCCTAGACTATGGCTACACCTTC.

This clonotype occurred many times. The chain is built from TRBV12-3 or TRBV12-4 and TRBJ1-5; TRBD1 is a possible D gene (5 bases). The V end lost 6 bases, the J end lost 4 bases, and 10 bases lay between the germline ends. CDR3 size: 13 residues. Written as DNA, the CDR3 is TGTGCCAGCAGCCCTGGGGGTAATCAGCCCCAGCATTTT. Translating gives CASSPGGNQPQHF.

This clonotype was counted a few times. The junction differs from germline at one of its ends, possibly a read error. The chain carries TRBV7-9 and TRBJ2-3; 9 positions match TRBD2. The length of the CDR3 is 13 residues. Germline V gene sequence: CDR1 SEHNR, CDR2 FQNEAQ (reference sequence). CDR3 nucleotide sequence: TGTGCCAGCAGTCGAACTCCGGGACTAGCCCGTAGTTTT. Residues: CASSRTPGLARSF.

In its sample, this clonotype was seen a few times. The gene calls are TRBV3-1 and TRBJ1-4, with 7 bases that match TRBD1. Germline loops: CDR1 LGHDT, CDR2 YNNKEL (reference sequence). Trimming cost V 0 bases and J 3 bases; bases outside gene matches: 10. CDR3 length: 18 amino acids. The CDR3 region has the DNA TGTGCCAGCAGCCAAGAATCGATAGGGGGCTCAGCTAATGAAAAACTGTTTTTT. Encoded protein: CASSQESIGGSANEKLFF. Supplemented by reference TRBV3-1 and TRBJ1-4, the full variable domain reads DTAVSQTPKYLVTQMGNDKSIKCEQNLGHDTMYWYKQDSKKFLKIMFSYNNKELIINETVPNRFSPKSPDKAHLNLHINSLELGDSAVYFCASSQESIGGSANEKLFFGSGTQLSVL.

This clonotype was seen repeatedly, ten times or more. The chain joins TRBV28 to TRBJ1-1; possible D gene TRBD1, 6 bases. The CDR3 totals 14 residues. The V gene's germline CDR1 is MDHEN and CDR2 SYDVKM. Trimming stripped 3 bases from V and 2 bases from J, with 10 bases between. This CDR3 reads CASSFHRVNTEAFF. In nucleotides, the CDR3 is TGTGCCAGCAGTTTCCACAGGGTAAACACTGAAGCTTTCTTT.